This T cell receptor beta chain was recovered during a study of beta chain features in type 1 diabetes. There are 14 residues in the CDR3. Germline V CDR1 and CDR2: SGHRS, YFSETQ. The V end was cut by 0 bases, the J end by 10 bases, with 16 bases between. Findings and limits, study-wide: HLA effects on TCRB rearrangement stayed unresolved here. A moderate, significant TCRB CDR3 shortening appeared in type 1 diabetes across four CD4+ subsets.

Every isolated RNA sample was fully reverse transcribed, so sequencing captured expressed TCRB transcripts. Repertoires were generated with immunoSEQ multiplex PCR, while TCRdb's copy carries only in-frame clones and drops some. The repertoire has more than 250,000 clones, 24% of them found once; the top ten carry around 0.011%. As regards this clone: Its target is not known.

Blood was drawn once from each donor into heparinised tubes. The draws averaged about 110 mL. Via the markers CD45RO/CCR7/CD25/CD127/CD95/CD27, stem cell-like memory, regulatory, central memory and naive CD4+ cells were sorted. Sorted populations all had greater than 95% purity. Input material: naive CD4+ T cells from blood. The sequence was collected from a woman aged 30 to 39 with type 1 diabetes. The chain joins TRBV5-1 to TRBJ1-1; D possibly corresponds to TRBD1 (6 bases). DNA for the CDR3: TGCGCCAGCAGCTTGGAGGTTTCGGGGGGCCTAGCTTTCTTT. Translating it yields CASSLEVSGGLAFF.